This is a list of T cell receptor beta chains from one sample in a study of T cells in Graves' hyperthyroidism and ophthalmopathy. Each CDR3 protein is one row after TCRdb ran MiXCR on the multiplex PCR reads. The data contain about 350,000 distinct CDR3 sequences, roughly 13% of them singletons. Sequencing was performed on blood. The source of these receptors is a woman aged 40 to 55 with Graves' ophthalmopathy. Both conserved end residues are part of each CDR3. A D gene is named only where the DNA matches it firmly. A clone size is listed for some rows: how often the clone was seen (once, few, many), or a class if it is expanded.

TRBV2	TRBJ1-1	-	many	TGTGCCAGCAGTGAGCACAGGGATATGAACACTGAAGCTTTCTTT	CASSEHRDMNTEAFF
TRBV7-9	TRBJ2-3	TRBD2	many	TGTGCCAGCAGCTTAACTAGCGGGATTGAAGATACGCAGTATTTT	CASSLTSGIEDTQYF
TRBV29-1	TRBJ1-1	TRBD1	-	TGCAGCGTAGCCGGGACAGGGGGCGCGAGGACTGAAGCTTTCTTT	CSVAGTGGARTEAFF
TRBV29-1	TRBJ2-1	TRBD2	-	TGCAGCACCTCCGGGGGGGCGGATGAGCAGTTCTTC	CSTSGGADEQFF
TRBV27	TRBJ2-3	TRBD2	many	TGTGCCAGCAGTCTTGGACTAGCCTCAGATACGCAGTATTTT	CASSLGLASDTQYF
TRBV20-1	TRBJ2-1	TRBD1	few	TGCAGTGCTCCAGTCTACCTTGACAGGGCCGGGGTCCCCTACAATGAGCAGTTCTTC	CSAPVYLDRAGVPYNEQFF
TRBV7-9	TRBJ2-5	-	once	TGTGCCAGCAGCTTAATGGTTCAAGAGACCCAGTACTTC	CASSLMVQETQYF
TRBV6-2/TRBV6-3	TRBJ2-1	-	few	TGTGCCAGCAGTCCCCAGAGGGGCCCCCTAAATGAGCAGTTCTTC	CASSPQRGPLNEQFF
TRBV7-2	TRBJ2-1	-	-	TGTGCCAGCAGCTTAGTGGGGACCGAGTCCTACAATGAGCAGTTCTTC	CASSLVGTESYNEQFF
TRBV7-6	TRBJ1-1	TRBD1	-	TGTGCCTGCAACCCACAGGGGCTGAGCACTGAAGCTTTCTTT	CACNPQGLSTEAFF
TRBV7-2	TRBJ2-7	TRBD2	many	TGTGCCAGCAGCTTCTCGTTTAGCGGGGCATCCGAGCAGTACTTC	CASSFSFSGASEQYF
TRBV9	TRBJ2-1	-	few	TGTGCCAGCTCCAAGTGGATAAGGGCTAGCGAAGCGTCAGGGAATGAGCAGTTCTTC	CASSKWIRASEASGNEQFF
TRBV19	TRBJ1-2	-	-	TGTGCCAGTAGTATTGGCGGCAGCTTCTATGGCTACACCTTC	CASSIGGSFYGYTF
TRBV28	TRBJ1-2	-	many	TGTGCCAGCAGTTTATATACCTACTATGGCTACACCTTC	CASSLYTYYGYTF
TRBV11-2	TRBJ2-5	TRBD1	many	TGTGCCAGCAGCACGACTGGGACAGTCCAAGAGACCCAGTACTTC	CASSTTGTVQETQYF
TRBV6-1	TRBJ2-1	TRBD2	many	TGTGCCAGCAGGGGGGGACTAGGAAACAATGAGCAGTTCTTC	CASRGGLGNNEQFF
TRBV2	TRBJ1-1	-	many	TGTGCCAGCAGTGTCATGTCCGGGAACACTGAAGCTTTCTTT	CASSVMSGNTEAFF
TRBV28	TRBJ2-1	-	many	TGTGCCAGCAGCACTAGCAACTCCTACAATGAGCAGTTCTTC	CASSTSNSYNEQFF
TRBV3-1	TRBJ1-6	-	many	TGTGCCAGCAGCCGCAACCCCGACTCCTATAATTCACCCCTCCACTTT	CASSRNPDSYNSPLHF
TRBV4-2	TRBJ2-7	TRBD2	few	TGTGCCAGCAGCCAAGGTGCGGGAGAGATGGGCGAGCAGTACTTC	CASSQGAGEMGEQYF
TRBV2	TRBJ1-1	TRBD1	many	TGTGCCAGGACCCCGGGACAGGGTAACACTGAAGCTTTCTTT	CARTPGQGNTEAFF
TRBV10-2	TRBJ2-5	-	few	TGCGCCAGCAGTGAGATAGGGGGACGGGAGACCCAGTACTTC	CASSEIGGRETQYF
TRBV20-1	TRBJ1-1	-	-	TGCAGTGCCTCTCCCCACACTGAAGCTTTCTTT	CSASPHTEAFF
TRBV28	TRBJ1-2	TRBD1	many	TGTGCCAGCAGTTTTAGAGTAGGGGGCCCTAACTATGGCTACACCTTC	CASSFRVGGPNYGYTF
TRBV5-1	TRBJ2-5	TRBD2	few	TGCGCCAGCAGCGTGGACCCCGGACTAGCGGGGGGGGAGACCCAGTACTTC	CASSVDPGLAGGETQYF
TRBV5-1	TRBJ1-4	-	-	TGCGCCAGCAGCGACAGGCTTAATGAAAAACTGTTTTTT	CASSDRLNEKLFF
TRBV10-3	TRBJ2-1	TRBD2	few	TGTGCCATCGGGGGACGGAACCCGGGACTAGATTCTTACAATGAGCAGTTCTTC	CAIGGRNPGLDSYNEQFF
TRBV27	TRBJ1-2	-	many	TGTGCCAGCAGAAGTCCAGAGACTAACTATGGCTACACCTTC	CASRSPETNYGYTF
TRBV6-1	TRBJ1-6	-	many	TGTGCCAGCAGAAACGGTCCTTCGCCCCTCCACTTT	CASRNGPSPLHF
TRBV7-9	TRBJ1-6	-	-	TGTGCCGCCAGAGACCTTAATTCACCCCTCCACTTT	CAARDLNSPLHF
TRBV7-3	TRBJ2-7	-	many	TGTGCCAGGGCCCTGGCGGGGGAGCAGTACTTC	CARALAGEQYF
TRBV27	TRBJ2-7	TRBD1	many	TGTGCCAGCAGTTTTTTCCCAGGGGGATCTATTTACGAGCAGTACTTC	CASSFFPGGSIYEQYF
TRBV20-1	TRBJ1-5	-	-	TGCAGTGCTAGAGAGCGAATCAGCAATCAGCCCCAGCATTTT	CSARERISNQPQHF
TRBV14	TRBJ2-3	-	-	TGTGCCAGCAGCCAACTTGTCTCGAGGGACACAGATACGCAGTATTTT	CASSQLVSRDTDTQYF
TRBV3-1	TRBJ1-6	-	many	TGTGCCAGCAGCCGGGCCTCGGAGAGGTCACCCCTCCACTTT	CASSRASERSPLHF
TRBV7-7	TRBJ2-5	TRBD2	-	TGTGCTAGCAGCCCGGGACAAGCGGGAGGTCAAGAGACCCAGTACTTC	CASSPGQAGGQETQYF
TRBV27	TRBJ2-3	-	many	TGTGCCAGCAGTTTATATCCAAGCACAGATACGCAGTATTTT	CASSLYPSTDTQYF
TRBV30	TRBJ2-4	-	few	TGTGCCTGGAGTGTGATCAGGGGAGGATCGGGCAAAAACATTCAGTACTTC	CAWSVIRGGSGKNIQYF
TRBV12-3/TRBV12-4	TRBJ1-6	-	many	TGTGCCAGCAGTCCCGGCCCTCTTTCACCCCTCCACTTT	CASSPGPLSPLHF
TRBV7-8	TRBJ2-2	TRBD2	-	TGTGCCAGCAGCGCGGGACTAGCGGGAGTATGGGACACCGGGGAGCTGTTTTTT	CASSAGLAGVWDTGELFF
TRBV5-1	TRBJ2-5	TRBD1	-	TGCGCCAGCAGCTCTGGACAGGACACAAAAGAGACCCAGTACTTC	CASSSGQDTKETQYF
TRBV20-1	TRBJ2-2	-	-	TGCAGTGCTAGAGATGGGGGGGGGCCGTACCGGGAGCTGTTTTTT	CSARDGGGPYRELFF
TRBV20-1	TRBJ2-7	TRBD2	many	TGCAGTGCTAGTGCGGGGGGGGGGGACAGCTCCTACGAGCAGTACTTC	CSASAGGGDSSYEQYF
TRBV18	TRBJ2-2	-	-	TGTGCCAGCTCACAGAAGGGAAGCGGGGAGCTGTTTTTT	CASSQKGSGELFF
TRBV10-1	TRBJ2-1	TRBD1	many	TGCGCCAGCAGCCCCAAAGGGACAGGGGAGCAGTTCTTC	CASSPKGTGEQFF
TRBV7-6	TRBJ2-7	TRBD2	-	TGTGCCAGCAGCTTAGGGCGGACTAGCGGGAGCTACGAGCAGTACTTC	CASSLGRTSGSYEQYF